The 17 T cell receptor beta chains in this list originate from one sample, sequenced in a study of T cell responses to AZD1222 COVID-19 vaccine. TCRdb's table, derived via immunoSEQ multiplex PCR, lists solely in-frame clones and lacks some. The sample includes 70,000 to 90,000 clones, about nine tenths seen only once; the top ten take over 2%. The specimen comprised peripheral blood, sampled on day 0 of AZD1222 vaccination. The receptors shown here come from an adult in good health.

The chain uses TRBV10-3 and TRBJ1-1; unclear D gene. Germline V CDR1 and CDR2: ENHRY, SYGVKD. The CDR3 has 13 amino acids. V was pared by 3 bases and J by 4 bases, with 9 bases between. The CDR3 protein is CAISELEGTEAFF. CDR3 DNA: TGTGCCATCAGTGAATTAGAGGGCACTGAAGCTTTCTTT.

For the CDR3, the DNA is TGTGCCAGCAGTTCACAGGGGTCGAACACTGAAGCTTTCTTT. Amino acids: CASSSQGSNTEAFF. The chain combines TRBV7-3 with TRBJ1-1, with 7 bases aligning to TRBD1. The CDR3 consists of 14 residues. V dropped 6 bases and J dropped 1; count of bases not matched to a gene: 5. Germline values: CDR1 SGHTA, CDR2 FQGTGA.

This chain joins TRBV7-3 and TRBJ2-1, with D uncertain. The V and J ends lost 1 base and 0 bases respectively, with 16 bases between them. CDR1 and CDR2 from the germline V gene are SGHTA and FQGTGA. The CDR3 runs 18 residues. CDR3 region: CASSLNGMATGSYNEQFF. The CDR3 DNA follows: TGTGCCAGCAGCTTAAATGGTATGGCGACCGGCTCCTACAATGAGCAGTTCTTC.

The chain is built from TRBV6-5 and TRBJ1-2, with D perhaps matching TRBD1 (6 bases). The CDR3 is 13 residues long. Trimming stripped 6 bases from V and 7 bases from J, with 15 bases between. CDR1 is MNHEY and CDR2 is SVGAGI in the germline V gene. CDR3 in DNA: TGTGCCAGCAGCCTCAGGGGAACTAGTGGCTACACCTTC. Translated: CASSLRGTSGYTF.

The chain joins TRBV9 to TRBJ1-6; 7 bases map to TRBD1. CDR3 size: 14 residues. From germline, CDR1 is SGDLS and CDR2 YYNGEE. Trimming at V came to 3 bases and at J to 8 bases, leaving 5 bases not matched to a gene. For the CDR3, the DNA is TGTGCCAGCAGCGAGACAGGGCTGCATTCACCCCTCCACTTT. As protein: CASSETGLHSPLHF.

This clone was seen only once. The chain uses TRBV2 and TRBJ1-6, with a weak D call TRBD1 (5 bases). The length of the CDR3 is 17 residues. Trimming shortened V by 5 bases and J by 2 bases, and 16 bases separated the two germline ends. Germline values: CDR1 SNHLY, CDR2 FYNNEI. The CDR3: CASSYRNPKTYNSPLHF. The CDR3 DNA reads TGTGCCAGCAGTTACAGGAATCCTAAGACCTATAATTCACCCCTCCACTTT.

V and J are TRBV30 and TRBJ1-2; D remains ambiguous. The CDR3 totals 12 residues. Trimming stripped 0 bases from V and 9 bases from J, with 11 bases between. Germline assignment: CDR1 GTSNPN and CDR2 SVGIG (reference sequence). The CDR3 protein is CAWSVPRGRYTF. Written as DNA, the CDR3 is TGTGCCTGGAGTGTACCACGGGGTCGCTACACCTTC.

Note on this clone: The same CDR3 is also encoded by other DNA sequences in this sample. The CDR3 region has the DNA TGTGCCAGCAGAGACGACACAGATACGCAGTATTTT. Translation gives CASRDDTDTQYF. The V gene is TRBV2, the J gene TRBJ2-3; no firm D call. The germline gives CDR1 SNHLY, CDR2 FYNNEI. V was cut by 6 bases and J by 2 bases, with 6 bases left in between. There are 12 residues in the CDR3.

This chain uses TRBV29-1 with TRBJ1-1; D not resolved. With 4 bases removed from V and 6 bases from J, the gap between germline ends came to 18 bases. The CDR3 has 14 residues. Germline loops: CDR1 SQVTM, CDR2 ANQGSEA. This CDR3 is CSVARAAHEAEAFF. The CDR3 coding sequence is TGCAGCGTTGCGAGGGCGGCGCATGAGGCTGAAGCTTTCTTT.

This chain links TRBV12-3 or TRBV12-4 with TRBJ1-2, with 8 bases aligning to TRBD1. The CDR3 runs to 12 residues. The ends lost 6 bases at V and 7 bases at J; junction bases unmatched: 4. The CDR3 nucleotides are TGTGCCAGCAGATCAACAGGGGGTGGCTACACCTTC. This translates into CASRSTGGGYTF.

The chain carries TRBV27 and TRBJ2-3, with 7 bases lining up with TRBD2. Germline V gene data show CDR1 as MNHEY and CDR2 as SMNVEV (reference sequence). The CDR3 is 19 amino acids. J was trimmed by 8 bases and V by 2 bases; bases with no gene match: 22. The CDR3 DNA follows: TGTGCCAGCAGTTTAGTCGCGTCCAGTTCGGGGGAGCGGGGTGTTACGCAGTATTTT. Translation: CASSLVASSSGERGVTQYF.

The rearrangement uses TRBV10-3 and TRBJ2-7, with D maybe TRBD2 (5 bases). Between the trimmed V and J ends, which lost 6 bases and 1 base, there was a span of 10 bases. CDR3 length: 13 residues. Germline assignment: CDR1 ENHRY and CDR2 SYGVKD. Here the CDR3 DNA reads TGTGCCATCAGGCCGACTACGTCCTACGAGCAGTACTTC. Residues: CAIRPTTSYEQYF.

The rearrangement uses TRBV30 and TRBJ1-3; 7 positions agree with TRBD1. This CDR3 is built from 16 residues. V dropped 0 bases and J dropped 2; count of bases not matched to a gene: 7. Germline values: CDR1 GTSNPN, CDR2 SVGIG (reference sequence). The CDR3 loop reads CAWSVGQRFPGNTIYF. The CDR3 coding sequence is TGTGCCTGGAGTGTGGGACAGCGCTTCCCTGGAAACACCATATATTTT.

This chain links TRBV29-1 with TRBJ1-2; no firm D call. With 3 bases removed from V and 7 bases from J, the gap between germline ends came to 6 bases. Per the germline V gene, CDR1 is SQVTM and CDR2 is ANQGSEA. The CDR3 runs 10 residues. CDR3 residues: CSVDKGGYTF. In DNA, the CDR3 is TGCAGCGTTGATAAGGGTGGCTACACCTTC.

The rearrangement joins TRBV9 to TRBJ2-7, with unresolved D. The length of the CDR3 is 12 residues. Per germline, CDR1 SGDLS and CDR2 YYNGEE. V was trimmed by 0 bases and J by 6 bases, leaving 7 bases between them. This chain's CDR3 is CASSVDGFEQYF. CDR3 bases: TGTGCCAGCAGCGTAGATGGGTTCGAGCAGTACTTC.

The gene calls are TRBV7-2 and TRBJ1-1; D is possibly TRBD1 (5 bases). V lost 2 bases, J lost 1 base, and 20 bases lay in between. This CDR3 is 18 amino acids long. Germline V gene data show CDR1 as SGHTA and CDR2 as FQGNSA. The DNA for the CDR3 is TGTGCCAGCAGCTTAAGGTACGGGTCAGGGCTAGCGAACACTGAAGCTTTCTTT. Protein sequence: CASSLRYGSGLANTEAFF.

The chain couples TRBV2 to TRBJ2-7, with no clear D. This CDR3 is built from 13 residues. Trimming shortened V by 7 bases and J by 0 bases, and 10 bases separated the two germline ends. CDR1 SNHLY and CDR2 FYNNEI come from the germline V gene. CDR3 sequence (DNA): TGTGCCAGCAAAGTGACACACTCCTACGAGCAGTACTTC. This sequence encodes CASKVTHSYEQYF.